This T cell receptor (beta chain) came from a study of OX40 agonist ivuxolimab in advanced cancers. On the study more broadly: Prior therapy, whether anti-PD-1, anti-PD-L1 or anti-CTLA-4, was allowed, and more than 35% had some.

Trimming cost V 6 bases and J 4 bases; bases outside gene matches: 10. The CDR3 is 16 amino acids. Germline loops: CDR1 SNHLY, CDR2 FYNNEI. Broader study findings: Fewer expanded clones were found on average in CD4+ than in CD8+ T cells.

To note about this clone: Its antigen is unknown.

TCRdb keeps only in-frame clones here, not all; method: immunoSEQ multiplex PCR. This repertoire shows about 82,000 clones, around 90% found once; its top ten account for about 0.6%. The chain uses TRBV2 and TRBJ1-2; 11 nucleotides agree with TRBD1. The specimen comprised CD4+ or CD8+ T cells sorted from blood, sampled in a trial of the OX40 agonist ivuxolimab. This clonotype was sampled from an adult with an advanced solid tumor such as melanoma, head and neck, liver or kidney cancer. Here the CDR3 reads CASSGQGAPGGYGYTF. CDR3 sequence (DNA): TGTGCCAGCAGCGGACAGGGGGCCCCTGGGGGCTATGGCTACACCTTC.